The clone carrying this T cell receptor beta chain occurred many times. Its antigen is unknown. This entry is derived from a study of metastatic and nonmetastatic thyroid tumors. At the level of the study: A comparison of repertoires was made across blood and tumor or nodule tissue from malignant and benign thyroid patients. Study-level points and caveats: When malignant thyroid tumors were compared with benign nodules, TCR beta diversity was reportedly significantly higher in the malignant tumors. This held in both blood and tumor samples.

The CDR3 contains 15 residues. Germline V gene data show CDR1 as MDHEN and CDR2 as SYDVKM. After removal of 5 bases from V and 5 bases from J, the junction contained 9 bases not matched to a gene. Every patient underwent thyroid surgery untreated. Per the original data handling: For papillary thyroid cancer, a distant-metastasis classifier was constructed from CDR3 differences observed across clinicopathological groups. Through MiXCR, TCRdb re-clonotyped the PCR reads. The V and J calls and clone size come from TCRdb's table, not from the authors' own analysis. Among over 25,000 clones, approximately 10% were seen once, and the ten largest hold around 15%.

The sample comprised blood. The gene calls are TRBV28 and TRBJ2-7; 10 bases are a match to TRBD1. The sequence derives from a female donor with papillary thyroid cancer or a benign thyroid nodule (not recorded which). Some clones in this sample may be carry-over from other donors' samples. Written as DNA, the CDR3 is TGTGCCAGCAGTCGGTCGGGACAGGGGATTGACGAGCAGTACTTC. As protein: CASSRSGQGIDEQYF.